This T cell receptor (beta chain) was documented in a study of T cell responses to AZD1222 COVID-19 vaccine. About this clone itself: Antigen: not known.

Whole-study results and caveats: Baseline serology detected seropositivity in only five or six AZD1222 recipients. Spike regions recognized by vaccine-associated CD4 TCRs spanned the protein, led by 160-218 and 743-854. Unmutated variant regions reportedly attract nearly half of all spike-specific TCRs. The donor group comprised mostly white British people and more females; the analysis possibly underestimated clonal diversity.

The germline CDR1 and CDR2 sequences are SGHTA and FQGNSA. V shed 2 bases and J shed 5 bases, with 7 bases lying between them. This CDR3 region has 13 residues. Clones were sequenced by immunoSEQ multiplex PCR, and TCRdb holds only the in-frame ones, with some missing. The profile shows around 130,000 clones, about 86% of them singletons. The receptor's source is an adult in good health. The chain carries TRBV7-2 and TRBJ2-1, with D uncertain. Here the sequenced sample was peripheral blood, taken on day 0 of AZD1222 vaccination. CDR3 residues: CASSLNENNEQFF. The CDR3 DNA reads TGTGCCAGCAGCTTAAACGAAAACAATGAGCAGTTCTTC.